The 26 T cell receptor beta chains reported below all come from one sample, sequenced in a study of CD8+CD57+ T cells in acquired aplastic anemia. TCR beta VDJ and CDR3 were profiled, and genomic DNA was the template. In TCRdb, the reads were re-called with MiXCR into one record per CDR3 protein. This table holds about 180,000 distinct CDR3 sequences, about 47% found once. Input material: sorted CD4+, CD8+, or CD8+CD57+ T cells (not recorded which) from PBMCs. These receptors all come from a human donor in good health.

The J gene is TRBJ2-1, the V gene TRBV11-1; weak D call: TRBD2 (7 bases). Between the trimmed V and J ends, which lost 1 base and 7 bases, there was a span of 11 bases. The CDR3 runs 14 residues. Per germline, CDR1 SGHAT and CDR2 FQDESV (reference sequence). The CDR3 here is CASSLGGGGNEQFF. The CDR3 coding sequence is TGTGCCAGCAGCTTAGGCGGGGGCGGGAATGAGCAGTTCTTC. Based on the CDR3 plus reference TRBV11-1 and TRBJ2-1, the full variable domain is EAEVAQSPRYKITEKSQAVAFWCDPISGHATLYWYRQILGQGPELLVQFQDESVVDDSQLPKDRFSAERLKGVDSTLKIQPAELGDSAMYLCASSLGGGGNEQFFGPGTRLTVL.

For this clonotype: At one boundary the junction diverges from the germline segment, which might be a read error. The chain links TRBV29-1 to TRBJ1-3, with D hard to call. The germline CDR1 and CDR2 sequences are SQVTM and ANQGSEA. The CDR3 covers 13 residues. CDR3 nucleotide sequence: TGCAGCGTCACAGAGACCTCTGGAGACACCATATATTTT. As protein: CSVTETSGDTIYF.

Ten or more counts support this clonotype. The chain couples TRBV20-1 to TRBJ2-5, with 10 bases fitting TRBD2. V gave up 1 base and J gave up 7 bases; unmatched junction bases: 9. CDR1 and CDR2 from the germline V gene are DFQATT and SNEGSKA (reference sequence). The CDR3 is 15 amino acids. The CDR3 spells CSARAPSGRIGTQYF. CDR3 nucleotides: TGCAGTGCTAGAGCTCCTAGCGGGAGAATCGGGACCCAGTACTTC.

This clonotype appeared a single time. This CDR3 is CASSLAKGSEQYF. The CDR3 DNA is TGTGCCAGCAGCTTAGCTAAGGGTTCCGAGCAGTACTTC. The chain is built from TRBV7-6 and TRBJ2-7, with D hard to call. The CDR3 consists of 13 residues. Trimming took off 0 bases at V and 6 bases at J, with 9 bases between the two ends. The germline CDR1 and CDR2 sequences are SGHVS and FNYEAQ.

V is TRBV12-3 or TRBV12-4 and J is TRBJ2-7, with D possibly being TRBD1 (6 bases). Trimming cost V 3 bases and J 5 bases, with 11 bases left between them. The CDR3 is made up of 13 amino acids. The CDR3 region is CASSLNREDEQYF. For the CDR3, the DNA is TGTGCCAGCAGTTTGAACAGGGAAGACGAGCAGTACTTC.

The chain recombines TRBV12-5 with TRBJ2-7; D is possibly TRBD1 (5 bases). This CDR3 is built from 16 residues. Germline-derived CDR1 and CDR2 are LGHNT and FRNRAP. V was shortened by 6 bases and J by 1 base, with 19 bases between the two germline ends. In nucleotides, the CDR3 is TGTGCTAGTGGACCCCCGGACAAGGGGATTTCCTACGAGCAGTACTTC. Encoded protein: CASGPPDKGISYEQYF.

This clonotype occurred many times. The rearrangement uses TRBV6-5 and TRBJ2-3; 7 bases line up with TRBD2. This CDR3 spans 14 amino acids. Germline V gives CDR1 MNHEY, CDR2 SVGAGI. V shed 5 bases, J shed 4 bases, and the junction held 6 bases outside the gene matches. The DNA for the CDR3 is TGTGCCAGCAGTCACCCGACTAGCTCAGATACGCAGTATTTT. This codes for CASSHPTSSDTQYF.

J is TRBJ1-6 and V is TRBV29-1; D is ambiguous. CDR1 and CDR2 from the germline V gene are SQVTM and ANQGSEA. The CDR3 runs to 12 residues. With 4 bases removed from V and 7 bases from J, the gap between germline ends came to 8 bases. The CDR3 DNA sequence: TGCAGCGTTGTAGGCAGCAATTCACCCCTCCACTTT. Its protein is CSVVGSNSPLHF.

This clonotype was observed at least ten times. The chain carries TRBV12-3 or TRBV12-4 and TRBJ2-3, with D perhaps being TRBD1 or TRBD2 (6 bases each). This CDR3 spans 14 amino acids. Trimming cost V 2 bases and J 6 bases, with 12 bases left between them. The CDR3 loop is CASSLPVGGDTQYF. DNA for the CDR3: TGTGCCAGCAGTTTACCAGTGGGGGGCGATACGCAGTATTTT.

This clonotype was observed at least ten times. The chain combines TRBV5-4 with TRBJ1-1; D may be TRBD1 (6 bases). Trimming pared 4 bases from V and 0 bases from J, leaving 13 bases between. Germline V lookup: CDR1 SGHNT, CDR2 YYREEE (reference sequence). This CDR3 has 15 residues. The CDR3 coding sequence is TGTGCCAGCAGCCAAAAGGACAGAATGAACACTGAAGCTTTCTTT. Translated: CASSQKDRMNTEAFF.

This clonotype occurred many times. J is TRBJ2-7 and V is TRBV28, with TRBD1 matching over 7 bases. V was clipped by 5 bases and J by 6 bases; unmatched bases: 10. Germline loops: CDR1 MDHEN, CDR2 SYDVKM. The CDR3 is made up of 14 amino acids. The CDR3 DNA follows: TGTGCCAGCAGTAACTCTGACAGGGTAGGCGAGCAGTACTTC. The encoded protein is CASSNSDRVGEQYF. The full variable domain, completed using reference TRBV28 and TRBJ2-7, is DVKVTQSSRYLVKRTGEKVFLECVQDMDHENMFWYRQDPGLGLRLIYFSYDVKMKEKGDIPEGYSVSREKKERFSLILESASTNQTSMYLCASSNSDRVGEQYFGPGTRLTVT.

This clonotype showed up just once. This sequence joins TRBV10-3 and TRBJ2-1, with a tentative D call TRBD2 (6 bases). From germline, CDR1 is ENHRY and CDR2 SYGVKD. This CDR3 spans 11 amino acids. V dropped 10 bases and J dropped 8 bases, with 12 bases sitting between them. CDR3 DNA: TGTGCCACCGAGAGCGGGTATGAGCAGTTCTTC. Its protein is CATESGYEQFF.

The V call is TRBV2, the J call TRBJ1-1; a possible D gene is TRBD1 (6 bases). Germline CDR1 SNHLY, CDR2 FYNNEI. The CDR3 is made up of 12 amino acids. Trimming took 9 bases from V and 6 from J, leaving 14 bases between them. CDR3 protein: CASNSGVAEAFF. CDR3 in DNA: TGTGCCAGTAATTCAGGGGTGGCTGAAGCTTTCTTT.

The rearrangement links TRBV24-1 to TRBJ2-7; 12 nucleotides agree with TRBD2. The CDR3 consists of 16 residues. The germline V gene encodes CDR1 KGHDR and CDR2 SFDVKD. V dropped 5 bases and J dropped 2; count of bases not matched to a gene: 6. CDR3 sequence: CATSARRLAGAYEQYF. Written as DNA, the CDR3 is TGTGCCACCAGTGCTAGAAGACTAGCGGGAGCCTACGAGCAGTACTTC.

DNA of the CDR3: TGTGCCAGCAGCTCAGGGACAGGGGGCGCGAATCAGCCCCAGCATTTT. As protein: CASSSGTGGANQPQHF. The rearrangement uses TRBV11-1 and TRBJ1-5; 12 bases agree with TRBD1. CDR3 length: 16 amino acids. V was clipped by 4 bases and J by 4 bases; unmatched bases: 5. From germline, CDR1 is SGHAT and CDR2 FQDESV (reference sequence). Filled out from reference TRBV11-1 and TRBJ1-5, the complete variable domain reads EAEVAQSPRYKITEKSQAVAFWCDPISGHATLYWYRQILGQGPELLVQFQDESVVDDSQLPKDRFSAERLKGVDSTLKIQPAELGDSAMYLCASSSGTGGANQPQHFGDGTRLSIL.

V is TRBV27 and J is TRBJ2-1; 8 bases are a match to TRBD2. V trimming: 0 bases; J trimming: 8 bases; junction bases outside the gene matches: 9. This CDR3 region has 16 residues. The germline V gene has CDR1 MNHEY and CDR2 SMNVEV (reference sequence). The CDR3: CASSLSPSGWTYEQFF. The DNA for the CDR3 is TGTGCCAGCAGTTTATCTCCTAGCGGGTGGACTTATGAGCAGTTCTTC.

The CDR3 sequence is CASSLRQGMTKNIQYF. In DNA form, the CDR3 reads TGTGCCAGCAGCCTTCGACAGGGGATGACCAAAAACATTCAGTACTTC. The chain combines TRBV11-2 with TRBJ2-4; 8 bases map to TRBD1. J lost 2 bases, V lost 5 bases, and 8 bases had no gene match. The germline V gene has CDR1 SGHAT and CDR2 FQNNGV. CDR3 length: 16 amino acids.

The chain is built from TRBV12-3 or TRBV12-4 and TRBJ2-7; TRBD2 matches 11 bases. The length of the CDR3 is 14 residues. The junction had 10 bases not matched to a gene; V was cut back by 6 bases and J by 9 bases. The CDR3 DNA reads TGTGCCAGCAGCCTCGGGACTAGCGGCGTAAGGCAGTACTTC. This codes for CASSLGTSGVRQYF.

The chain recombines TRBV19 with TRBJ2-1; possible D gene TRBD1, 5 bases. The CDR3 runs to 17 residues. Trimming removed 0 bases at V and 2 bases at J, with 14 bases between. Germline V gives CDR1 LNHDA, CDR2 SQIVND (reference sequence). The CDR3 coding sequence is TGTGCCAGTAGTATAGATCAGCCAGGGTGGCCCTACAATGAGCAGTTCTTC. Translated, it gives CASSIDQPGWPYNEQFF.

About this clonotype: This may be a read error, as it is one base from a much larger clone. The genes are TRBV12-3 or TRBV12-4 and TRBJ2-7; D is possibly TRBD2 (5 bases). CDR3 length equals 12 residues. CDR3 in amino acids: CAGRFTSLEQYF. DNA for the CDR3: TGTGCCGGCAGATTTACTAGTCTCGAGCAGTACTTC.

The rearrangement joins TRBV7-8 to TRBJ2-5, with 14 bases matching TRBD2. V gave up 5 bases and J gave up 5 bases; unmatched junction bases: 7. CDR3 length: 16 amino acids. Germline CDR1 SGHVS, CDR2 FQNEAQ. CDR3 region: CASSLRTSGRLETQYF. DNA of the CDR3: TGTGCCAGCAGCCTTAGGACTAGCGGGAGGCTTGAGACCCAGTACTTC. Combining the CDR3 with reference TRBV7-8 and TRBJ2-5 gives the whole variable domain GAGVSQSPRYKVAKRGQDVALRCDPISGHVSLFWYQQALGQGPEFLTYFQNEAQLDKSGLPSDRFFAERPEGSVSTLKIQRTQQEDSAVYLCASSLRTSGRLETQYFGPGTRLLVL.

J is TRBJ1-6 and V is TRBV19; 8 bases are shared with TRBD1. Trimming took 5 bases from V and 9 from J; bases not matched to a gene: 9. CDR1 is LNHDA and CDR2 is SQIVND in the germline V gene (reference sequence). CDR3 length: 15 amino acids. CDR3 residues: CASSPTGTGASPLHF. In nucleotides, the CDR3 is TGTGCCAGTAGTCCTACCGGGACAGGTGCTTCACCCCTCCACTTT.

About this clonotype itself: Just one base apart from a much larger clone, this may be a read error. The J gene is TRBJ2-2, the V gene TRBV19, with D tentatively TRBD1 (6 bases). Germline CDR1 is LNHDA and CDR2 is SQIVND (reference sequence). This CDR3 has 15 amino acids. In nucleotides, the CDR3 is TGTGCCAGTAGTAGGACAGTTTTTAACACCGGGGACCTGTTTTTT. Amino acid sequence: CASSRTVFNTGDLFF.

The J gene is TRBJ2-1, the V gene TRBV4-2, with TRBD2 matching 16 bases. V gave up 0 bases and J gave up 7 bases; unmatched junction bases: 6. Germline assignment: CDR1 LGHNA and CDR2 YNFKEQ. The CDR3 sequence is 18 residues long. CDR3 in DNA: TGTGCCAGCAGCCAAGAGCATGGGACTAGCGGGAGGGGGAATGAGCAGTTCTTC. It translates to CASSQEHGTSGRGNEQFF.

This clonotype appeared many times. The V gene is TRBV7-3, the J gene TRBJ1-1; 7 nucleotides line up with TRBD1. Germline-derived CDR1 and CDR2 are SGHTA and FQGTGA. This CDR3 comprises 16 residues. Unmatched junction bases numbered 9, after V lost 5 bases and J lost 0 bases. CDR3 sequence reads: CASSPSQGPVNTEAFF. The CDR3, as DNA: TGTGCCAGCAGCCCCTCACAGGGGCCTGTGAACACTGAAGCTTTCTTT.

The chain carries TRBV10-3 and TRBJ2-5, with unresolved D. V lost 2 bases and J 5 bases, leaving 12 bases between the germline ends. Germline CDR1 reads ENHRY; CDR2 reads SYGVKD. This CDR3 comprises 14 residues. The CDR3 spells CAISEPPTAETQYF. The CDR3 DNA is TGTGCCATCAGTGAGCCACCCACCGCGGAGACCCAGTACTTC.